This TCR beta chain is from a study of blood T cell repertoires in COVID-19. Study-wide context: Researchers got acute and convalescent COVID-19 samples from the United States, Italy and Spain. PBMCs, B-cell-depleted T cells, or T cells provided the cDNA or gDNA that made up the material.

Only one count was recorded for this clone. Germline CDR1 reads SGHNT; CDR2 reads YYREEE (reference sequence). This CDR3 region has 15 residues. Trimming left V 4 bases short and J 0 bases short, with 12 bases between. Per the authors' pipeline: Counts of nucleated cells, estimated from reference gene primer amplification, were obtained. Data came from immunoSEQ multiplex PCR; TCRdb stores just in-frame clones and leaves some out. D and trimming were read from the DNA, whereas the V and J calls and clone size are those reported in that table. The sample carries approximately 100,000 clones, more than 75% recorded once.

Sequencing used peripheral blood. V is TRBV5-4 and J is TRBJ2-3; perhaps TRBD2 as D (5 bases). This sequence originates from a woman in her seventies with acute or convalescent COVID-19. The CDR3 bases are TGTGCCAGCAGCCCCCCCCGGGAAAGCACAGATACGCAGTATTTT. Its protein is CASSPPRESTDTQYF.